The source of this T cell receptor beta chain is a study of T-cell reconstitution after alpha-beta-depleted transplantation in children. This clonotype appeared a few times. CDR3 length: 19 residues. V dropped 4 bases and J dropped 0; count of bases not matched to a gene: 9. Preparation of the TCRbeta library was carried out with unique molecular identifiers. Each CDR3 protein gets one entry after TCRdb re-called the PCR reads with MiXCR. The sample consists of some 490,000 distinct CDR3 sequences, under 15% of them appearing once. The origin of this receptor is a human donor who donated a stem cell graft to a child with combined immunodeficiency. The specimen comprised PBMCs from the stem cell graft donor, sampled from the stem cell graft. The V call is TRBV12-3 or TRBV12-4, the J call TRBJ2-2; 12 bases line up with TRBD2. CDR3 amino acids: CASSWALAGGIANTGELFF. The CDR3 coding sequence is TGTGCCAGCAGTTGGGCACTAGCGGGGGGAATTGCGAACACCGGGGAGCTGTTTTTT.